A selection of T cell receptor beta chains follows, all from one sample in a study of neurological immune-mediated disorders. TCRdb called the 5' RACE reads again in MiXCR, with one record for every CDR3 protein. The top ten clones hold 3.1% of a sample with more than 100,000 distinct CDR3 sequences, 10% to 11% of them seen once. Sequencing was carried out using PBMCs. These receptors all come from a female donor with HTLV-1-associated myelopathy (HAM/TSP). The CDR3 runs from the conserved cysteine through the conserved F or W. A D gene is named only where the DNA matches it firmly. For some rows the clone size is stated as once, few or many, or as a class when expanded; others skip it.

length: 12; J: TRBJ2-2; D: -; size: many; V: TRBV20-1; DNA: TGCAGTGCTAGAGGTCTAGGGGAGGAGCTGTTTTTT; CDR3: CSARGLGEELFF
length: 16; J: TRBJ2-3; D: TRBD1; size: many; V: TRBV5-1; DNA: TGCGCCAGCAGCTTGGCCCTCCAGGGGGGCACAGATACGCAGTATTTT; CDR3: CASSLALQGGTDTQYF
length: 14; J: TRBJ2-5; D: -; size: -; V: TRBV5-1; DNA: TGCGCCAGCAGTACTGCGACAGTCCAAGAGACCCAGTACTTC; CDR3: CASSTATVQETQYF
length: 16; J: TRBJ2-1; D: TRBD1; size: many; V: TRBV20-1; DNA: TGCAGTGCTAGAGATAGACAGGGGAGCTCCTACAATGAGCAGTTCTTC; CDR3: CSARDRQGSSYNEQFF
length: 15; J: TRBJ1-6; D: -; size: few; V: TRBV20-1; DNA: TGCAGTGCTACCGCCTTGAGCTCCTATAATTCACCCCTCCACTTT; CDR3: CSATALSSYNSPLHF
length: 14; J: TRBJ2-7; D: -; size: many; V: TRBV11-2; DNA: TGTGCCAGCAGCTTAGGGACGCAAGCCTACGAGCAGTACTTC; CDR3: CASSLGTQAYEQYF
length: 12; J: TRBJ2-7; D: -; size: medium-sized; V: TRBV28; DNA: TGTGCCAGCAGTTTGAGTTCCTACGAGCAGTACTTC; CDR3: CASSLSSYEQYF
length: 15; J: TRBJ1-1; D: -; size: many; V: TRBV5-1; DNA: TGCGCCAGCAGCTTGGTAGCAGGGCCGAACACTGAAGCTTTCTTT; CDR3: CASSLVAGPNTEAFF
length: 14; J: TRBJ2-4; D: -; size: -; V: TRBV5-1; DNA: TGCGCCAGCAGCTTTGCGGGGGCCAAAAACATTCAGTACTTC; CDR3: CASSFAGAKNIQYF
length: 14; J: TRBJ2-7; D: -; size: few; V: TRBV5-1; DNA: TGCGCCAGCAGCACGGGACCTCCCACCTACGAGCAGTACTTC; CDR3: CASSTGPPTYEQYF
length: 15; J: TRBJ2-7; D: TRBD1; size: many; V: TRBV6-5; DNA: TGTGCCAGCAGCCGCCCCGGGACAGGTCTCTACGAGCAGTACTTC; CDR3: CASSRPGTGLYEQYF
length: 14; J: TRBJ1-2; D: -; size: many; V: TRBV5-1; DNA: TGCGCCAGCAGCCCCGGGACAACTAACTATGGCTACACCTTC; CDR3: CASSPGTTNYGYTF
length: 15; J: TRBJ1-5; D: TRBD1; size: many; V: TRBV10-3; DNA: TGTGCCATCGGCCGGGACAGGGGGGGCAATCAGCCCCAGCATTTT; CDR3: CAIGRDRGGNQPQHF